This is a list of T cell receptor beta chains from one sample in a study of blood T cell repertoires in COVID-19. TCRdb's table, derived via immunoSEQ multiplex PCR, lists solely in-frame clones and lacks some. Here the sample spans roughly 320,000 clones, 80% to 90% being singletons. What was sequenced was PBMCs or T cells enriched from blood (not recorded which). The receptor set was obtained from a man aged 30-40 years who had recovered from COVID-19. CDR3s include the opening cysteine and the closing phenylalanine or tryptophan. The order of the fields is J gene, D gene, clone size, V gene, CDR3 protein, CDR3 DNA. A D gene is named only where the DNA matches it firmly. Not all rows give a size; the values are once, few, many and, for expanded clones, a class.

TRBJ2-5,TRBD2,.,TRBV12-3/TRBV12-4,CASRGRGTIEYF,TGTGCCAGCAGGGGGCGGGGGACGATCGAGTACTTC
TRBJ2-7,.,.,TRBV28,CASSPLGTISYEQYF,TGTGCCAGCAGTCCCTTAGGGACAATCAGCTACGAGCAGTACTTC
TRBJ2-7,TRBD2,.,TRBV11-2,CASSLTSGGAPYEQYF,TGTGCCAGCAGCTTAACTAGCGGGGGGGCGCCCTACGAGCAGTACTTC
TRBJ1-1,.,once,TRBV10-3,CAISDPKGLEAFF,TGTGCCATCAGTGACCCCAAGGGGCTGGAAGCTTTCTTT
TRBJ1-1,TRBD1,.,TRBV2,CASSSGTVTMNTEAFF,TGTGCCAGCAGCTCCGGGACAGTTACTATGAACACTGAAGCTTTCTTT
TRBJ2-7,TRBD1,once,TRBV11-2,CASSFHTGGSDPYEQYF,TGTGCCAGCAGCTTTCACACAGGGGGCTCGGACCCATACGAGCAGTACTTC
TRBJ2-3,TRBD1,.,TRBV24-1,CATESRGPTDTQYF,TGTGCCACCGAGAGCAGGGGGCCCACAGATACGCAGTATTTT
TRBJ2-4,TRBD1,.,TRBV5-1,CASSPGGVGDIQYF,TGCGCCAGCAGCCCAGGGGGTGTAGGGGACATTCAGTACTTC
TRBJ2-7,.,.,TRBV7-2,CASSLALLVSEQYF,TGTGCCAGCAGCTTGGCCTTGCTGGTATCCGAGCAGTACTTC
TRBJ2-1,TRBD2,.,TRBV28,CASIPGGPLDEQFF,TGTGCCAGCATACCGGGGGGGCCCCTTGATGAGCAGTTCTTC
TRBJ1-3,.,.,TRBV10-1,CASSDNLSSGNTIYF,TGCGCCAGCAGTGATAACTTAAGCTCTGGAAACACCATATATTTT
TRBJ1-5,.,.,TRBV5-1,CASSFGGVGPQHF,TGCGCCAGCAGCTTCGGTGGAGTGGGGCCCCAGCATTTT
TRBJ1-6,.,.,TRBV3-1/TRBV3-2,CASSQDPSSYNSPLHF,TGTGCCAGCAGCCAAGATCCGAGCTCCTATAATTCACCCCTCCACTTT
TRBJ2-1,TRBD2,.,TRBV4-1,CASSQNPGLGHYNEQFF,TGCGCCAGCAGCCAAAATCCGGGACTAGGGCACTACAATGAGCAGTTCTTC
TRBJ1-5,.,.,TRBV27,CASRRTVNQPQHF,TGTGCCAGCAGGCGGACAGTCAATCAGCCCCAGCATTTT
TRBJ2-5,.,.,TRBV4-1,CASSPPLGGGAGETQYF,TGCGCCAGCAGCCCGCCGTTAGGAGGGGGGGCCGGGGAGACCCAGTACTTC
TRBJ2-3,.,.,TRBV9,CASSVSIEDTQYF,TGTGCCAGCAGCGTAAGTATAGAAGATACGCAGTATTTT
TRBJ2-1,TRBD2,.,TRBV24-1,CATSDSSGREYNEQFF,TGTGCCACCAGTGATTCTAGCGGGAGAGAATACAATGAGCAGTTCTTC
TRBJ1-2,TRBD1,.,TRBV7-9,CASSIPGQNYGYTF,TGTGCCAGCAGCATTCCGGGACAGAACTATGGCTACACCTTC
TRBJ2-1,TRBD2,.,TRBV7-2,CASRRSGGSSYNEQFF,TGTGCCAGCAGGAGAAGCGGGGGGAGCTCCTACAATGAGCAGTTCTTC
TRBJ2-1,TRBD2,.,TRBV5-1,CASSWTSGTYNEQFF,TGCGCCAGCAGCTGGACTAGCGGGACCTACAATGAGCAGTTCTTC
TRBJ1-5,.,.,TRBV27,CASTQAAGQPQHF,TGTGCCAGCACCCAAGCGGCAGGTCAGCCCCAGCATTTT
TRBJ2-1,.,.,TRBV18,CASSPPTGEANEQFF,TGTGCCAGCTCACCACCGACGGGAGAAGCCAATGAGCAGTTCTTC
TRBJ2-1,.,.,TRBV7-2,CASSGGRAPRNNEQFF,TGTGCCAGCAGCGGAGGACGGGCCCCACGAAACAATGAGCAGTTCTTC
TRBJ1-6,.,.,TRBV19,CASGGSLKNSPLHF,TGTGCCAGTGGGGGGTCCCTTAAAAATTCACCCCTCCACTTT
TRBJ1-2,.,.,TRBV19,CASSIAPSRDISANYGYTF,TGTGCCAGTAGTATAGCCCCGTCCCGGGACATATCGGCTAACTATGGCTACACCTTC
TRBJ1-2,.,.,TRBV9,CASSVSSQGINYGYTF,TGTGCCAGCAGCGTAAGTTCCCAGGGTATAAACTATGGCTACACCTTC
TRBJ1-3,TRBD1,few,TRBV4-1,CASSQDGATGGKANTIYF,TGCGCCAGCAGCCAAGATGGTGCGACAGGGGGAAAAGCAAACACCATATATTTT
TRBJ1-1,.,once,TRBV19,CASSIPRTEAFF,TGTGCCAGTAGTATTCCGCGCACTGAAGCTTTCTTT
TRBJ2-4,TRBD1,once,TRBV18,CASSPQGGESSTKNIQYF,TGTGCCAGCTCGCCTCAAGGGGGCGAGAGCTCGACCAAAAACATTCAGTACTTC
TRBJ1-1,.,.,TRBV29-1,CSVEATGNTEAFF,TGCAGCGTTGAAGCAACAGGGAACACTGAAGCTTTCTTT
TRBJ1-1,.,.,TRBV30,CAGKGLGAEAFF,TGTGCCGGGAAGGGACTTGGAGCTGAAGCTTTCTTT
TRBJ2-1,TRBD2,.,TRBV2,CASSFSTSLYTNEQFF,TGTGCCAGCAGTTTTTCGACTAGCCTTTACACGAATGAGCAGTTCTTC
TRBJ2-7,.,.,TRBV3-1/TRBV3-2,CASSQNRKGSYEQYF,TGTGCCAGCAGCCAGAACAGGAAGGGCTCCTACGAGCAGTACTTC
TRBJ1-1,TRBD1,.,TRBV10-1,CASMRARGETEAFF,TGCGCCAGCATGAGGGCCAGGGGGGAAACTGAAGCTTTCTTT
TRBJ1-2,TRBD1,.,TRBV28,CASSLYGRGQAFNYGYTF,TGTGCCAGCAGTTTATACGGCCGGGGACAGGCGTTCAACTATGGCTACACCTTC
TRBJ1-1,TRBD1,.,TRBV10-3,CAIRATGPNTEAFF,TGTGCCATCCGGGCGACAGGGCCGAACACTGAAGCTTTCTTT
TRBJ1-4,.,.,TRBV5-1,CASSLASTDEKLFF,TGCGCCAGCAGCTTGGCCTCTACGGATGAAAAACTGTTTTTT
TRBJ2-7,.,.,TRBV2,CASSNGQSYEQYF,TGTGCCAGCAGTAACGGACAAAGCTACGAGCAGTACTTC
TRBJ1-2,TRBD1,once,TRBV5-4,CASSLGQDPGYTF,TGTGCCAGCAGCTTAGGACAGGACCCTGGCTACACCTTC
TRBJ1-2,TRBD1,few,TRBV3-1/TRBV3-2,CASSQDNGDRGGYTF,TGTGCCAGCAGCCAAGATAACGGGGACAGGGGTGGCTACACCTTC
TRBJ2-7,TRBD2,.,TRBV14,CASSQDGLASGEQYF,TGTGCCAGCAGCCAAGATGGACTAGCATCTGGGGAGCAGTACTTC
TRBJ1-4,.,.,TRBV7-9,CASSPSGYNEKLFF,TGTGCCAGCAGCCCCTCCGGTTACAATGAAAAACTGTTTTTT
TRBJ2-7,.,.,TRBV27,CASSSGYEQYF,TGTGCCAGCAGTTCGGGGTACGAGCAGTACTTC
TRBJ1-4,.,few,TRBV3-1/TRBV3-2,CASGSTAFNEKLFF,TGTGCCAGCGGCTCGACAGCCTTTAATGAAAAACTGTTTTTT
TRBJ2-2,.,.,TRBV12-5,CASGLGQQTPAGELFF,TGTGCTAGTGGTTTGGGTCAGCAGACTCCCGCCGGGGAGCTGTTTTTT
TRBJ2-1,TRBD2,.,TRBV7-9,CASSLGLAGGSSYNEQFF,TGTGCCAGCAGCTTGGGACTAGCGGGAGGTAGCTCCTACAATGAGCAGTTCTTC
TRBJ2-4,.,.,TRBV21-1,CASSVTPQGAKNIQYF,TGTGCCAGCAGCGTAACTCCACAGGGAGCCAAAAACATTCAGTACTTC
TRBJ2-7,.,.,TRBV10-3,CAISASMGAYEQYF,TGTGCCATCAGTGCGTCTATGGGAGCCTACGAGCAGTACTTC
TRBJ2-7,TRBD1,.,TRBV7-9,CASSLPMTGEQYF,TGTGCCAGCAGCTTACCTATGACAGGGGAGCAGTACTTC
TRBJ2-7,.,few,TRBV7-2,CASSTPAGLTYEQYF,TGTGCCAGCAGCACCCCGGCGGGGTTGACCTACGAGCAGTACTTC
TRBJ1-2,TRBD1,.,TRBV6-5,CASRTGATSGGYTF,TGTGCCAGCAGGACAGGGGCCACTTCTGGCGGCTACACCTTC
TRBJ1-5,TRBD1,once,TRBV5-1,CASSLAAGGSQPQHF,TGCGCCAGCAGCTTGGCTGCAGGGGGCAGTCAGCCCCAGCATTTT